This record looks at one T cell receptor (beta chain) sequence and its context. CDR3 length equals 16 residues. The germline V gene encodes CDR1 LGHNA and CDR2 YSLEER. The V and J ends lost 0 bases and 2 bases respectively, with 14 bases between them. This entry belongs to a study of blood T cell repertoires in COVID-19. Study as a whole: T cells, B-cell-depleted T cells, or PBMCs provided the cDNA or gDNA that served as material.

Profiling relied on immunoSEQ multiplex PCR, and the TCRdb table lists in-frame clones only, not all of them. Among more than 300,000 clones, more than 70% were seen once, and the ten largest hold 1.2%. The study recruited people aged 18 to 89 years across about two dozen US areas. Participant reports of clinical history set cohort assignment. Before being deemed recovered, Cohort 3 donors had two negative PCRs, clearance, or symptom resolution. The chain combines TRBV4-3 with TRBJ2-7; weak D call: TRBD2 (6 bases). The sample taken for sequencing was PBMCs or T cells enriched from blood (not recorded which). The sequence was obtained from a woman under 30 who had recovered from COVID-19. The CDR3 loop reads CASSQEAGGNPYEQYF. For the CDR3, the DNA is TGCGCCAGCAGCCAAGAGGCCGGGGGAAACCCCTACGAGCAGTACTTC.